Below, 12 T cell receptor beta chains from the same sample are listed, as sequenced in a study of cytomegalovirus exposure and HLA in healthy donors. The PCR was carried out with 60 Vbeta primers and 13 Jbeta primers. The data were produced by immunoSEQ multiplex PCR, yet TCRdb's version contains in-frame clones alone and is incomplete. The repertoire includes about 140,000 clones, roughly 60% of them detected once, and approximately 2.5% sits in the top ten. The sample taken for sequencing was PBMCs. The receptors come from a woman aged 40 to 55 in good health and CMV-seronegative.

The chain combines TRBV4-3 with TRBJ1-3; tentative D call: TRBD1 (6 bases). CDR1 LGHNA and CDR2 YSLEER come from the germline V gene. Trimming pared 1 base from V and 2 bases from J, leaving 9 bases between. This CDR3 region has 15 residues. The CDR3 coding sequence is TGCGCCAGCAGCCAAGTCTGGGGGCCTGGAAACACCATATATTTT. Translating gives CASSQVWGPGNTIYF.

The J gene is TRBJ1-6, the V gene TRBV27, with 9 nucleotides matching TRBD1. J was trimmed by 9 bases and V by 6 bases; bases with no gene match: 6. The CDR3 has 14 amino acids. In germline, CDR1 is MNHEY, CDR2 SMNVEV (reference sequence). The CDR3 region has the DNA TGTGCCAGCAGCCGACAGGGGGAGGCTTCACCCCTCCACTTT. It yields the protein CASSRQGEASPLHF.

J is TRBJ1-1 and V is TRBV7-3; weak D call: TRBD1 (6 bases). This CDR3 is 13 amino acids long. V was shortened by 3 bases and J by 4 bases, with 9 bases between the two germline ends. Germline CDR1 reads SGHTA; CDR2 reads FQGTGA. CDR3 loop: CASSFQGLTEAFF. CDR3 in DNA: TGTGCCAGCAGCTTCCAGGGGCTCACTGAAGCTTTCTTT. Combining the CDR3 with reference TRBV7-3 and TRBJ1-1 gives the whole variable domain GAGVSQTPSNKVTEKGKYVELRCDPISGHTALYWYRQSLGQGPEFLIYFQGTGAADDSGLPNDRFFAVRPEGSVSTLKIQRTERGDSAVYLCASSFQGLTEAFFGQGTRLTVV.

In nucleotides, the CDR3 is TGTGCCAGCGGGGACAGGGGCAATCAGCCCCAGCATTTT. Its translation is CASGDRGNQPQHF. The chain uses TRBV6-5 and TRBJ1-5; 9 bases map to TRBD1. Trimming at V came to 8 bases and at J to 2 bases, leaving 1 base not matched to a gene. Germline lookup yields CDR1 MNHEY and CDR2 SVGAGI. CDR3 size: 13 residues.

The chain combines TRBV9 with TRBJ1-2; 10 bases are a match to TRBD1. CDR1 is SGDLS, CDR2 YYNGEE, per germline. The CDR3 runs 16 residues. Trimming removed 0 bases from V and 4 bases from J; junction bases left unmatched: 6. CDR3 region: CASSVAVGQGVYGYTF. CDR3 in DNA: TGTGCCAGCAGCGTAGCTGTAGGACAGGGGGTCTATGGCTACACCTTC.

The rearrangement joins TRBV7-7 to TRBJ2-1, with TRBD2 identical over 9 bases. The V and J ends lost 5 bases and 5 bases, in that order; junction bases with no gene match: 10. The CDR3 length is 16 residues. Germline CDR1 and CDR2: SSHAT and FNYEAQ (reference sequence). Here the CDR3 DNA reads TGTGCCAGCAGCCCCGCGGCTAGCGGGGCCAACAATGAGCAGTTCTTC. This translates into CASSPAASGANNEQFF. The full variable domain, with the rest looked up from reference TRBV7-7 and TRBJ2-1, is GAGVSQSPRYKVTKRGQDVTLRCDPISSHATLYWYQQALGQGPEFLTYFNYEAQPDKSGLPSDRFSAERPEGSISTLTIQRTEQRDSAMYRCASSPAASGANNEQFFGPGTRLTVL.

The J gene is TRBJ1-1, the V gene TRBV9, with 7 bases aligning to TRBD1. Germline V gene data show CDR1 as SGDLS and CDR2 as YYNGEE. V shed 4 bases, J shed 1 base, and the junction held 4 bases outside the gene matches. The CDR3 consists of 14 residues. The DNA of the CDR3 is TGTGCCAGCAGCCCCGGGACAGCGAACACTGAAGCTTTCTTT. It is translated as CASSPGTANTEAFF.

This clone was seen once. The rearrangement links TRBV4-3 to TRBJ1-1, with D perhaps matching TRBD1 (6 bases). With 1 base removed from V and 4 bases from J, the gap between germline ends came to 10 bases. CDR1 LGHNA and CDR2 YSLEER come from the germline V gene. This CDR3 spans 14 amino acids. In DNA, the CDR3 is TGCGCCAGCAGCCAAGTAGGGGGATTCACTGAAGCTTTCTTT. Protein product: CASSQVGGFTEAFF.

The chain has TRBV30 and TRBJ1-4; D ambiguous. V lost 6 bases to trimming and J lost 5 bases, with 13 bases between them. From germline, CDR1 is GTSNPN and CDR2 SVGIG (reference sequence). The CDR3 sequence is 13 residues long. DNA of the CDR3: TGTGCCTGCCCGCTAGGACTCAATGAAAAACTGTTTTTT. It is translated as CACPLGLNEKLFF.

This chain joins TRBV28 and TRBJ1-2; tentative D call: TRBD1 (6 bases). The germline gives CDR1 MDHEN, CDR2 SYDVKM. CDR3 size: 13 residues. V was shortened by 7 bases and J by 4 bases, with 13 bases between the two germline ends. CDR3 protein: CASTLRGIYGYTF. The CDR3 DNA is TGTGCCAGCACCCTCAGGGGAATCTATGGCTACACCTTC.

The CDR3 bases are TGTGCCAGCAGCCCAGGACAGGGGTCTCAGCCCCAGCATTTT. It encodes CASSPGQGSQPQHF. The rearrangement joins TRBV2 to TRBJ1-5, with 9 bases lining up with TRBD1. The CDR3 sequence is 14 residues long. After removal of 6 bases from V and 6 bases from J, the junction contained 6 bases not matched to a gene. The germline V gene has CDR1 SNHLY and CDR2 FYNNEI.

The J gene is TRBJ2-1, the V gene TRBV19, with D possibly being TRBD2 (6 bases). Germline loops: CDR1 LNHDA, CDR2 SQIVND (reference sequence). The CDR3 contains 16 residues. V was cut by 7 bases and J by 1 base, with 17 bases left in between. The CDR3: CASTWGGGDSYNEQFF. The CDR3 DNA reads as TGTGCCAGTACCTGGGGTGGCGGGGATTCCTACAATGAGCAGTTCTTC.